A selection of T cell receptor beta chains follows, all from one sample in a study of T cell responses to AZD1222 COVID-19 vaccine. The protocol was immunoSEQ multiplex PCR, while the TCRdb copy is restricted to in-frame clones and leaves out a portion. The sample records some 98,000 clones, more than 70% being singletons. The specimen comprised peripheral blood, sampled 28 days after the second AZD1222 dose. Receptor source: an adult who received the AZD1222 COVID-19 vaccine. Both conserved end residues are part of each CDR3. Each record gives: J gene, clone size, V gene, CDR3 protein. Part of the rows lack a size; the others show once, few, many or a class for expanded clones.

>TRBJ1-4|NA|TRBV28
CASSFFGGASMGEKLFF
>TRBJ2-7|NA|TRBV20-1
CSASPGGSTHEQYF
>TRBJ1-2|NA|TRBV30
CAWFSRIYGYTF
>TRBJ2-7|NA|TRBV3-1/TRBV3-2
CASSQDLVQGFYEQYF
>TRBJ2-1|NA|TRBV3-1/TRBV3-2
CASSQDRNRVNEQFF
>TRBJ1-5|NA|TRBV5-1
CASSLTGEQPQHF
>TRBJ2-4|NA|TRBV7-3
CASSLGQTKNIQYF
>TRBJ2-7|NA|TRBV28
CASIASSGRTHEQYF
>TRBJ1-2|NA|TRBV6-5
CASKLTESFGGYTF
>TRBJ2-7|NA|TRBV9
CASSVAQGYEQYF
>TRBJ2-3|once|TRBV3-1/TRBV3-2
CASSPGLAGGLSTDTQYF
>TRBJ2-7|once|TRBV20-1
CSAGGGYEQYF
>TRBJ2-5|NA|TRBV11-2
CASSSGSGSGETQYF
>TRBJ2-3|NA|TRBV7-9
CASSSPLFQYF
>TRBJ1-3|NA|TRBV28
CASTLGRPFSGNTIYF
>TRBJ2-2|NA|TRBV3-1/TRBV3-2
CASSQSGANTGELFF
>TRBJ2-3|NA|TRBV20-1
CSASPSPFWEGTDTQYF
>TRBJ1-1|NA|TRBV19
CASSIDPPGGRAFF
>TRBJ1-4|NA|TRBV27
CASSRGSPNEKLFF
>TRBJ2-5|NA|TRBV5-4
CASSRQMETQYF
>TRBJ1-4|NA|TRBV25-1
CASSGSRGQGLGEKLFF
>TRBJ1-5|NA|TRBV5-4
CASSRNRVRGHQPQHF
>TRBJ2-3|NA|TRBV4-1
CASSHPGRQAWQYF
>TRBJ1-2|NA|TRBV6-5
CASSNYGYTF
>TRBJ2-7|NA|TRBV15
CATSRGPTAISYEQYF
>TRBJ1-2|NA|TRBV29-1
CSVIDRDYGYTF
>TRBJ1-1|NA|TRBV6-5
CASLGDTEAFF
>TRBJ2-3|NA|TRBV4-1
CASSQERLAGYTDTQYF
>TRBJ2-7|NA|TRBV5-6
CASSLMGEQYF
>TRBJ2-1|NA|TRBV19
CASRGGLTYNEQFF
>TRBJ1-2|NA|TRBV12-3/TRBV12-4
CASSLNRDYGYTF